The 12 T cell receptor beta chains listed next were all sequenced from one sample in a study of T cells in Graves' hyperthyroidism and ophthalmopathy. RNA transcripts yielded amplified TCR beta CDR3 regions. Primed by the HTBI set, a first-round RT-PCR was run on the TCR CDR3. TCRdb recomputed calls from the multiplex PCR reads with MiXCR, one row per CDR3 protein. Found here are some 300,000 distinct CDR3 sequences, approximately 18% of them singletons; the top ten hold under 40%. Sequenced: blood. These receptors were obtained from a man aged 45-60 years with Graves' ophthalmopathy.

The chain joins TRBV9 to TRBJ1-5, with unresolved D. The germline CDR1 and CDR2 sequences are SGDLS and YYNGEE. This CDR3 is 14 amino acids long. Trimming pared 4 bases from V and 3 bases from J, leaving 11 bases between. The CDR3 protein is CASSYTGHNQPQHF. The CDR3 bases are TGTGCCAGCAGCTACACCGGTCACAATCAGCCCCAGCATTTT.

This clonotype was found many times. The chain uses TRBV28 and TRBJ2-1, with no clear D. The V end lost 7 bases, the J end lost 1 base, and 11 bases lay between the germline ends. There are 14 residues in the CDR3. Looked up from germline, CDR1 is MDHEN and CDR2 is SYDVKM. The CDR3 loop is CASMSRESYNEQFF. The DNA of the CDR3 is TGTGCCAGCATGTCCCGAGAGTCCTACAATGAGCAGTTCTTC.

This clonotype was seen many times. The chain couples TRBV28 to TRBJ1-1; D remains ambiguous. V was shortened by 5 bases and J by 0 bases, with 10 bases between the two germline ends. The germline CDR1 and CDR2 sequences are MDHEN and SYDVKM. This CDR3 spans 14 amino acids. As DNA, the CDR3 is TGTGCCAGCAGTCCGCCGGGTTTGAACACTGAAGCTTTCTTT. Encoded protein: CASSPPGLNTEAFF.

In this sample, this clonotype turned up many times. The genes are TRBV3-1 and TRBJ2-1; no definite D call. Germline V gene data show CDR1 as LGHDT and CDR2 as YNNKEL (reference sequence). The CDR3 extends over 13 amino acids. V gave up 1 base and J gave up 12 bases, with 13 bases separating them. CDR3 amino acids: CASSQGPQDLQFF. DNA of the CDR3: TGTGCCAGCAGCCAAGGACCCCAGGATTTGCAGTTCTTC.

This clonotype has only a few counts. The chain combines TRBV7-2 with TRBJ1-1; D ambiguous. This CDR3 comprises 15 residues. The germline V gene has CDR1 SGHTA and CDR2 FQGNSA. V was cut by 4 bases and J by 0 bases, with 12 bases left in between. The CDR3 DNA reads TGTGCCAGCAGCTCTTACGGGCCCGTGAACACTGAAGCTTTCTTT. Residues: CASSSYGPVNTEAFF.

This clonotype was picked up a small number of times. The rearrangement uses TRBV5-1 and TRBJ1-5, with a possible D match to TRBD1 (5 bases). From germline, CDR1 is SGHRS and CDR2 YFSETQ. The germline V and J ends were trimmed by 0 bases and 5 bases, with 9 bases remaining between them. CDR3 length equals 14 residues. The CDR3 DNA sequence: TGCGCCAGCAGCTTGGTCCCAGGGTATCAGCCCCAGCATTTT. This translates into CASSLVPGYQPQHF.

This clonotype showed up many times. The rearrangement links TRBV7-2 to TRBJ1-1, with 8 bases matching TRBD1. CDR3 size: 13 residues. Germline-derived CDR1 and CDR2 are SGHTA and FQGNSA. After removal of 10 bases from V and 5 bases from J, the junction contained 9 bases not matched to a gene. The CDR3 DNA follows: TGTGCCACCATGCAGGGGGCGCGGACTGAAGCTTTCTTT. Its protein product is CATMQGARTEAFF.

This clonotype was observed a handful of times. This chain connects TRBV6-1 to TRBJ1-2, with TRBD1 matching over 8 bases. V was pared by 6 bases and J by 6 bases, with 9 bases of the junction left unmatched. Per germline, CDR1 MNHNS and CDR2 SASEGT. The CDR3 runs to 14 residues. For the CDR3, the DNA is TGTGCCAGCAGGACGGACAGGGAGTCGGATGGCTACACCTTC. It specifies CASRTDRESDGYTF.

There are many counts of this clonotype. This sequence joins TRBV24-1 and TRBJ2-2; tentatively, D is TRBD2 (6 bases). The CDR3 runs to 16 residues. In germline, CDR1 is KGHDR, CDR2 SFDVKD. V was pared by 11 bases and J by 2 bases, with 20 bases between. The CDR3 nucleotides read TGTGCCATCCAGGGAGGAGGGGTCCCTAACACCGGGGAGCTGTTTTTT. Translated, it gives CAIQGGGVPNTGELFF.

This clonotype was found many times. The J gene is TRBJ1-1, the V gene TRBV30; 9 bases agree with TRBD1. The junction had 10 bases not matched to a gene; V was cut back by 8 bases and J by 6 bases. This CDR3 has 13 residues. CDR1 is GTSNPN, CDR2 SVGIG, per germline (reference sequence). The CDR3 is CARAGTGSAEAFF. Here the CDR3 DNA reads TGTGCCCGAGCCGGGACAGGGTCCGCTGAAGCTTTCTTT.

The V call is TRBV7-9, the J call TRBJ2-1, with unresolved D. Trimming left V 5 bases short and J 8 bases short, with 10 bases between. This CDR3 is 12 amino acids long. The germline CDR1 and CDR2 sequences are SEHNR and FQNEAQ (reference sequence). CDR3 nucleotide sequence: TGTGCCAGCAGCCTAAGACCGCATGAGCAGTTCTTC. Encoded protein: CASSLRPHEQFF.

The sample holds a few counts of this clonotype. The rearrangement uses TRBV28 and TRBJ2-1; D ambiguous. CDR1 is MDHEN and CDR2 is SYDVKM in the germline V gene. V dropped 3 bases and J dropped 8 bases, with 8 bases sitting between them. This CDR3 has 12 residues. The CDR3 region is CASSFSWDEQFF. CDR3 nucleotide sequence: TGTGCCAGCAGTTTTTCGTGGGATGAGCAGTTCTTC. The full variable domain, with the rest looked up from reference TRBV28 and TRBJ2-1, is DVKVTQSSRYLVKRTGEKVFLECVQDMDHENMFWYRQDPGLGLRLIYFSYDVKMKEKGDIPEGYSVSREKKERFSLILESASTNQTSMYLCASSFSWDEQFFGPGTRLTVL.